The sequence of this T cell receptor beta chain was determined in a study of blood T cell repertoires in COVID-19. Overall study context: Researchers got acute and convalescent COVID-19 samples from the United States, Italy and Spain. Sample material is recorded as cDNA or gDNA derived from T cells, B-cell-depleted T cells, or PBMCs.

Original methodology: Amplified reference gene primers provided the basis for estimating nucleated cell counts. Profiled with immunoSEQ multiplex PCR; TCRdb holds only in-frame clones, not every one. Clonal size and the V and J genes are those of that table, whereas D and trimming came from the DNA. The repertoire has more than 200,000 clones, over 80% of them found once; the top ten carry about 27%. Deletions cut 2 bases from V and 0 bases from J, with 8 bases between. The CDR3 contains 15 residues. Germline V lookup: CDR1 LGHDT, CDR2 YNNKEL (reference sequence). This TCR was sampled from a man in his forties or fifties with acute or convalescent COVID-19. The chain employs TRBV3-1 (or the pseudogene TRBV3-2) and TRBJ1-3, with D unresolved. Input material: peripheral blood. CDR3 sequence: CASSQSGNSGNTIYF. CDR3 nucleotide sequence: TGTGCCAGCAGCCAATCGGGAAACTCTGGAAACACCATATATTTT.